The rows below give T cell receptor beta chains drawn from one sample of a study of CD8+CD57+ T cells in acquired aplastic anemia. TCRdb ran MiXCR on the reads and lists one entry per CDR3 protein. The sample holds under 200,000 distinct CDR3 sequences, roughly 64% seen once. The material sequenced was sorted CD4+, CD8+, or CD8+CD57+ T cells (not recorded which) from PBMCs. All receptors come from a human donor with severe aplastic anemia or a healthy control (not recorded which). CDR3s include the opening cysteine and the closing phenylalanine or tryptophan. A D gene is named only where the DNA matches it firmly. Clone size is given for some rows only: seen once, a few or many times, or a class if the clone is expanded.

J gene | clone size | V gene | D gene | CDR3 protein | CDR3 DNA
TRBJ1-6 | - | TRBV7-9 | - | CASSFGRPILSPLHF | TGTGCCAGCAGTTTCGGACGGCCAATCCTTTCACCCCTCCACTTT
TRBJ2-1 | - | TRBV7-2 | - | CASRLSRDNEQFF | TGTGCCAGCCGGCTTAGTCGGGACAATGAGCAGTTCTTC
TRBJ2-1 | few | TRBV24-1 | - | CATSEGVRANEQFF | TGTGCCACCAGTGAGGGGGTGAGGGCTAATGAGCAGTTCTTC
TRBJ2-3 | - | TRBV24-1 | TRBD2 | CATSDPSGRDTQYF | TGTGCCACCAGTGATCCTAGCGGGAGAGATACGCAGTATTTT
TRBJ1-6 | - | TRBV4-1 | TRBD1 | CASSPGTGGTGVNSPLHF | TGCGCCAGCAGCCCTGGGACAGGGGGGACGGGTGTCAATTCACCCCTCCACTTT
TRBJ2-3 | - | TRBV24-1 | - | CATSVRQGSTDTQYF | TGTGCCACCAGTGTTAGGCAGGGGAGCACAGATACGCAGTATTTT
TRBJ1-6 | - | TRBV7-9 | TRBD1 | CASNNPGTGTTPLHF | TGTGCCAGCAACAACCCCGGGACAGGGACCACACCCCTCCACTTT
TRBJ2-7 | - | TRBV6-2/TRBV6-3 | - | CASSSSTSSLGRLTYEQYF | TGTGCCAGCAGTTCCTCCACGAGTAGCTTAGGTAGGCTAACCTACGAGCAGTACTTC
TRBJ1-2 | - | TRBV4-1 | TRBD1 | CASSQPTGGEGYTF | TGCGCCAGCAGCCAGCCGACAGGGGGCGAGGGCTACACCTTC
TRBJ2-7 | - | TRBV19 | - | CASSLRTAFYEQYNF | TGTGCCAGTAGTCTTCGGACCGCCTTCTACGAGCAGTACAACTTC
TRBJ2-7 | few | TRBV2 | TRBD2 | CASSGGAGTTKQYF | TGTGCCAGCAGTGGAGGGGCAGGGACTACGAAGCAGTACTTC
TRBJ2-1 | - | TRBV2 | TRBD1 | CASSSGTGAFSYNEQFF | TGTGCCAGCAGTTCTGGGACAGGAGCCTTCTCCTACAATGAGCAGTTCTTC
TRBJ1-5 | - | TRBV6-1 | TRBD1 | CASSYRTGWPQHF | TGTGCCAGCAGTTACCGGACAGGGTGGCCCCAGCATTTT
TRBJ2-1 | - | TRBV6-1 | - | CASNPRGPKKWDEQFF | TGTGCCAGCAACCCCAGGGGCCCAAAAAAATGGGATGAGCAGTTCTTC
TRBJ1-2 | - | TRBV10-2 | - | CAISGGPNYGYTF | TGTGCCATCAGTGGGGGTCCTAACTATGGCTACACCTTC
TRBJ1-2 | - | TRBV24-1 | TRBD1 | CATSDGTAYGYTF | TGTGCCACCAGTGACGGGACAGCCTATGGCTACACCTTC
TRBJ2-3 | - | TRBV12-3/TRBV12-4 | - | CASSFKLDTQYF | TGTGCCAGCAGTTTTAAATTGGATACGCAGTATTTT
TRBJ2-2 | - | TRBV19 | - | CASSIPTGFANTGELFF | TGTGCCAGTAGTATCCCGACAGGATTCGCGAACACCGGGGAGCTGTTTTTT
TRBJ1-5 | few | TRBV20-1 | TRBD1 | CSATPGQVHQPQHF | TGCAGTGCTACACCGGGACAGGTCCATCAGCCCCAGCATTTT
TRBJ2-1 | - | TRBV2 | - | CASSGVQGYNEQFF | TGTGCCAGCAGTGGGGTGCAGGGGTACAATGAGCAGTTCTTC
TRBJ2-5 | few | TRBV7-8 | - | CASSLGRFQETQYF | TGTGCCAGCAGCTTGGGACGGTTCCAAGAGACCCAGTACTTC
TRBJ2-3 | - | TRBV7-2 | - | CASSDPRGASGTDTQYF | TGTGCCAGCAGCGACCCTCGGGGGGCAAGTGGCACAGATACGCAGTATTTT
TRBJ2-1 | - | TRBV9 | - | CASSVGAIEVNEQFF | TGTGCCAGCAGCGTAGGTGCGATTGAGGTCAATGAGCAGTTCTTC
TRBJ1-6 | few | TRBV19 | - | CASSIAQAPYNSPLHF | TGTGCCAGTAGTATAGCGCAGGCACCCTATAATTCACCCCTCCACTTT
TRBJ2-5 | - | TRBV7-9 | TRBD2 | CASSSVFAGGYDETQYF | TGTGCCAGCAGCTCGGTCTTTGCGGGGGGATACGATGAGACCCAGTACTTC
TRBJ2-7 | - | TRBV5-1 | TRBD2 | CASSLWLAGGMSSYEQYF | TGCGCCAGCAGCTTGTGGCTAGCGGGGGGGATGAGCTCCTACGAGCAGTACTTC
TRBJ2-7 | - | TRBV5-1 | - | CASRFDWSSSYEQYF | TGCGCCAGCCGATTTGACTGGTCGTCTTCCTACGAGCAGTACTTC
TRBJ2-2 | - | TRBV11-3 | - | CASSLSPSLNTGELFF | TGTGCCAGCAGCTTAAGCCCTAGTCTTAACACCGGGGAGCTGTTTTTT
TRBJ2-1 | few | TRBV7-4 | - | CASSSPVVKFF | TGTGCCAGCAGCTCCCCGGTAGTAAAGTTCTTC
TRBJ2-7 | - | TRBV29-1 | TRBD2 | CSGAGGEGTYEQYF | TGCAGCGGCGCCGGAGGGGAGGGTACCTACGAGCAGTACTTC
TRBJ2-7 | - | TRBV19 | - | CASSSPPGYEQYF | TGCGCCAGCAGCTCTCCTCCAGGTTACGAGCAGTACTTC